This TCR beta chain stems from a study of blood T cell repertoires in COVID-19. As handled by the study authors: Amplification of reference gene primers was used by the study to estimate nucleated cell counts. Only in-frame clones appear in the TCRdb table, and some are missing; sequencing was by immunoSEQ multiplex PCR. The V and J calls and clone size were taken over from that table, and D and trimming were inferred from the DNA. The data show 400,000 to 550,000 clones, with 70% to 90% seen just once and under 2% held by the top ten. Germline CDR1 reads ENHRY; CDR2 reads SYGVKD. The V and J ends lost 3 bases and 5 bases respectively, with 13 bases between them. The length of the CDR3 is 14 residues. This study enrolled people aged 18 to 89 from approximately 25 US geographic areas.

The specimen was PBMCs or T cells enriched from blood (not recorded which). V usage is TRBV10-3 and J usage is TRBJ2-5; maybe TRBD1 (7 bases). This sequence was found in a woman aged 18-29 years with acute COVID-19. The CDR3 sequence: CAISEPTGRETQYF. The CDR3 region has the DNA TGTGCCATCAGTGAACCGACAGGGAGGGAGACCCAGTACTTC.